This paragraph covers one T cell receptor (beta chain) sequence. This entry comes from a study of control samples from healthy donors and cancer patients. Germline V gene lookup returns CDR1 LGHNA and CDR2 YSLEER. CDR3 length: 14 residues. The germline V and J ends were trimmed by 1 base and 0 bases, with 5 bases remaining between them. Measured with immunoSEQ multiplex PCR; TCRdb has only the in-frame clones, and not every one. The sample includes more than 85,000 clones, 88% of them seen just once. The chain carries TRBV4-3 and TRBJ2-3, with D perhaps TRBD1 or TRBD2 (5 bases each). The source of this sequence is a woman aged 55-69 years with lung cancer. The sequencing sample was made of PBMCs. CDR3 in amino acids: CASSQGGSTDTQYF. The CDR3 coding sequence is TGCGCCAGCAGCCAAGGGGGGAGCACAGATACGCAGTATTTT.